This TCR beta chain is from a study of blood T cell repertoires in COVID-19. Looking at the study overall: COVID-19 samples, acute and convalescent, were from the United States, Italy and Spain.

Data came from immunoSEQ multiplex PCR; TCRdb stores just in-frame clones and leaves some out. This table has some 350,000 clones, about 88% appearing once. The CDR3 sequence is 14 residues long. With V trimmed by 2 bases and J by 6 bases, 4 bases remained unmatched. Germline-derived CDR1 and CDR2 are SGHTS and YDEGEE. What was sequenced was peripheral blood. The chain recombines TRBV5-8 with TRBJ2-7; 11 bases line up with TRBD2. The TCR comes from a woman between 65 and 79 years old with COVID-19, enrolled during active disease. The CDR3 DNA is TGTGCCAGCAGCTTTAGCGGGGGGGCGGCCGAGCAGTACTTC. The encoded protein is CASSFSGGAAEQYF.